The rows below give T cell receptor beta chains drawn from one sample of a study of OX40 agonist ivuxolimab in advanced cancers. The method was immunoSEQ multiplex PCR; TCRdb's version includes in-frame clones alone and lacks a portion of them. The table has under 40,000 clones, 80% to 85% seen once. Here the sequenced sample was CD4+ or CD8+ T cells sorted from blood, taken in a trial of the OX40 agonist ivuxolimab. The source is an adult with an advanced solid tumor such as melanoma, head and neck, liver or kidney cancer. Both conserved end residues are part of each CDR3. A D gene is named only where the DNA matches it firmly. Expanded clones get a size class; other rows say once, few or many, or leave the size out.

.	TRBV7-2	TRBD2	TRBJ2-7	CASSSGLAGGLYEQYF	TGTGCCAGCAGCTCGGGACTAGCGGGGGGGCTGTACGAGCAGTACTTC
.	TRBV7-9	.	TRBJ2-1	CASSLVSEKLGEQFF	TGTGCCAGCAGCTTAGTTTCAGAAAAATTAGGGGAGCAGTTCTTC
.	TRBV7-8	.	TRBJ2-3	CASGPQGVDTQYF	TGTGCCAGCGGCCCCCAGGGTGTGGATACGCAGTATTTT
.	TRBV6-6	TRBD1	TRBJ2-1	CASSSIRGNEQFF	TGTGCCAGCAGTTCAATCAGGGGGAATGAGCAGTTCTTC
.	TRBV7-9	.	TRBJ1-3	CASSLGHSGNTIYF	TGTGCCAGCAGCCTCGGTCACTCTGGAAACACCATATATTTT
once	TRBV7-3	TRBD2	TRBJ2-3	CASGLAGDLRRDTQYF	TGTGCCTCGGGGCTAGCGGGGGACCTTCGGAGAGATACGCAGTATTTT
once	TRBV11-1	TRBD2	TRBJ2-7	CASSFGGFYEQYF	TGTGCCAGCAGCTTCGGGGGGTTCTACGAGCAGTACTTC
once	TRBV5-1	.	TRBJ2-5	CASSLRLERETQYF	TGCGCCAGCAGCTTGCGTCTAGAGAGAGAGACCCAGTACTTC
.	TRBV11-3	.	TRBJ2-3	CASSLMGLDTDTQYF	TGTGCCAGCAGCTTAATGGGACTCGACACAGATACGCAGTATTTT
.	TRBV10-3	TRBD1	TRBJ2-7	CAISGTGYEQYF	TGTGCCATCAGTGGGACAGGCTACGAGCAGTACTTC
few	TRBV12-2	.	TRBJ1-6	CASRVGQGADFLVTYNSPLHF	.
.	TRBV2	TRBD1	TRBJ1-5	CASRDLDRAGVQPQHF	TGTGCCAGCAGGGACCTGGACAGGGCAGGAGTACAGCCCCAGCATTTT